What follows are 3 T cell receptor beta chains derived from one specimen sequenced in a study of vaccination effects on CD4 cells after COVID-19. The repertoire was sequenced with immunoSEQ multiplex PCR; TCRdb's copy has only in-frame clones and lacks some. The profile shows tens of thousands of clones, 80% of them singletons. For these receptors, no antigen is known. Antigen-specific CD4+ T cells were expanded with viral peptide pools in the ViraFEST assay before sequencing. Scientists isolated CD4+ T cells after a roughly 10-day culture period ended. The sample consisted of CD4+ T cells from PBMCs cultured with HCoV-229E spike peptides, taken before COVID-19 vaccination. Receptors originate from a human donor who received a COVID-19 vaccine.

The chain uses TRBV7-2 and TRBJ2-4, with TRBD1 as a possible D gene (6 bases). V was shortened by 4 bases and J by 6 bases, with 16 bases between the two germline ends. Looked up from germline, CDR1 is SGHTA and CDR2 is FQGNSA. CDR3 size: 15 residues. CDR3 amino acids: CASSSLGTLRNIQYF. CDR3 sequence (DNA): TGTGCCAGCAGCTCGCTGGGGACATTAAGAAACATTCAGTACTTC.

This clone has just a few counts. This chain links TRBV19 with TRBJ2-7; the match to TRBD1 covers 7 bases. Germline V gene sequence: CDR1 LNHDA, CDR2 SQIVND (reference sequence). The CDR3 totals 13 residues. V dropped 3 bases and J dropped 5; count of bases not matched to a gene: 4. The CDR3 DNA reads TGTGCCAGTAGTATGAGAACAGGGGACGAGCAGTACGTC. Amino acid sequence: CASSMRTGDEQYV.

The rearrangement links TRBV5-1 to TRBJ2-5; D may correspond to TRBD1 or TRBD2 (5 bases each). Trimming removed 0 bases from V and 2 bases from J, with 14 bases in between. Germline V gene lookup returns CDR1 SGHRS and CDR2 YFSETQ. This CDR3 region has 16 residues. The CDR3 protein is CASSLAGTIKQETQYF. CDR3 in DNA: TGCGCCAGCAGCTTGGCCGGGACCATAAAGCAAGAGACCCAGTACTTC.